The 21 T cell receptor beta chains reported below all come from one sample, sequenced in a study of Tregs in tolerant kidney transplant recipients. The assay was immunoSEQ multiplex PCR, and TCRdb's table has in-frame clones only and misses some. The sample yields tens of thousands of clones, 75% to 90% seen once. Sequenced here: Tregs from blood, sampled before the transplant. Receptors were obtained from a human donor who received a combined kidney and bone marrow transplant.

The chain couples TRBV5-1 to TRBJ1-6; 7 bases line up with TRBD1. The ends lost 0 bases at V and 9 bases at J; junction bases unmatched: 9. The CDR3 totals 16 residues. Germline V gives CDR1 SGHRS, CDR2 YFSETQ. The CDR3 reads CASSLEFDRERSPLHF. The CDR3 nucleotides read TGCGCCAGCAGCTTGGAGTTTGACAGGGAGCGTTCACCCCTCCACTTT.

This clone has a single count. The V gene is TRBV7-9, the J gene TRBJ2-7; D call uncertain. The CDR3 spans 13 residues. Germline assignment: CDR1 SEHNR and CDR2 FQNEAQ (reference sequence). V was trimmed by 0 bases and J by 3 bases, leaving 6 bases between them. Here the CDR3 reads CASSLAGGYEQYF. Written as DNA, the CDR3 is TGTGCCAGCAGCTTAGCGGGCGGCTACGAGCAGTACTTC.

This chain connects TRBV7-6 to TRBJ2-1, with a tentative D call TRBD2 (5 bases). CDR3 length equals 16 residues. Germline CDR1 and CDR2: SGHVS and FNYEAQ. The V gene lost 0 bases and the J gene lost 0 bases, with 9 bases spanning the gap. Here the CDR3 DNA reads TGTGCCAGCAGCTTAGCAACGGGGAACTCCTACAATGAGCAGTTCTTC. Amino acid sequence: CASSLATGNSYNEQFF.

The CDR3 DNA sequence: TGTGCCAGCAGTTCTACTTCGGACAGGGGACGGCAGTACTTC. It encodes CASSSTSDRGRQYF. The V and J genes are TRBV2 and TRBJ2-7; 9 nucleotides line up with TRBD1. Trimming at V came to 5 bases and at J to 9 bases, leaving 11 bases not matched to a gene. This CDR3 comprises 14 residues. Germline CDR1 reads SNHLY; CDR2 reads FYNNEI.

V and J are TRBV7-6 and TRBJ2-2, with D tentatively TRBD2 (5 bases). Germline loops: CDR1 SGHVS, CDR2 FNYEAQ. The V and J ends lost 5 bases and 4 bases respectively, with 20 bases between them. This CDR3 contains 17 residues. The CDR3 loop reads CASSPDHPFRGTGELFF. In DNA form, the CDR3 reads TGTGCCAGCAGCCCCGATCACCCTTTTCGGGGCACCGGGGAGCTGTTTTTT.

The rearrangement links TRBV2 to TRBJ2-5, with D possibly TRBD2 on 5 matching bases. The V gene's germline CDR1 is SNHLY and CDR2 FYNNEI. The ends were cut back, 4 bases at V and 5 bases at J, with 11 bases in the middle. The CDR3 is 13 amino acids. In nucleotides, the CDR3 is TGTGCCAGCAGTGTCGGGGTTCGGGAGACCCAGTACTTC. It encodes CASSVGVRETQYF.

V is TRBV5-5 and J is TRBJ1-2; D not certain. Trimming took off 2 bases at V and 0 bases at J, with 17 bases between the two ends. This CDR3 contains 17 residues. CDR1 and CDR2 (germline): SGHKS, YYEKEE (reference sequence). CDR3 in DNA: TGTGCCAGCAGCTTTGACATAACTAGTTCCGCTAACTATGGCTACACCTTC. It is translated as CASSFDITSSANYGYTF.

The V call is TRBV5-1, the J call TRBJ1-1; D is perhaps TRBD1 (5 bases). Germline-derived CDR1 and CDR2 are SGHRS and YFSETQ. V shed 6 bases and J shed 0 bases, with 15 bases lying between them. There are 15 residues in the CDR3. CDR3 bases: TGCGCCAGCACAGCTTATCAGGGCATGAACACTGAAGCTTTCTTT. This sequence encodes CASTAYQGMNTEAFF. The variable domain in full, completed from reference TRBV5-1 and TRBJ1-1, reads KAGVTQTPRYLIKTRGQQVTLSCSPISGHRSVSWYQQTPGQGLQFLFEYFSETQRNKGNFPGRFSGRQFSNSRSEMNVSTLELGDSALYLCASTAYQGMNTEAFFGQGTRLTVV.

This chain joins TRBV19 and TRBJ2-2, with TRBD1 identical over 8 bases. The germline V gene encodes CDR1 LNHDA and CDR2 SQIVND (reference sequence). The CDR3 has 14 amino acids. V trimming: 6 bases; J trimming: 5 bases; junction bases outside the gene matches: 5. The CDR3 DNA sequence: TGTGCCAGTAGAAGACAGGGGTGGACCGGGGAGCTGTTTTTT. Its protein product is CASRRQGWTGELFF.

The V gene is TRBV10-3, the J gene TRBJ1-6, with TRBD1 identical over 7 bases. The CDR3 consists of 15 residues. V lost 6 bases to trimming and J lost 2 bases; unmatched junction nucleotides: 4. The germline V gene has CDR1 ENHRY and CDR2 SYGVKD. The CDR3 sequence is CAISLQGTYNSPLHF. Written as DNA, the CDR3 is TGTGCCATCAGCTTACAGGGGACCTATAATTCACCCCTCCACTTT.

There are a few counts of this clone. The chain carries TRBV5-1 and TRBJ2-1; possibly TRBD2 for D (6 bases). The CDR3 totals 12 residues. V gave up 0 bases and J gave up 9 bases, with 7 bases separating them. The germline gives CDR1 SGHRS, CDR2 YFSETQ. The CDR3 loop is CASSLVGGEQFF. DNA for the CDR3: TGCGCCAGCAGCTTGGTGGGGGGTGAGCAGTTCTTC.

The rearrangement joins TRBV2 to TRBJ1-2; TRBD1 matches 7 bases. CDR1 and CDR2 from the germline V gene are SNHLY and FYNNEI. Germline trimming cut 4 bases from V and 0 bases from J; bases unmatched to any gene: 8. The CDR3 consists of 16 residues. In DNA form, the CDR3 reads TGTGCCAGCAGTGTCCCGGGACAGACCTCTAACTATGGCTACACCTTC. Protein sequence: CASSVPGQTSNYGYTF.

J is TRBJ2-3 and V is TRBV27; 14 positions agree with TRBD2. The CDR3 loop spans 16 amino acids. Germline lookup yields CDR1 MNHEY and CDR2 SMNVEV (reference sequence). With 4 bases clipped from V and 5 bases from J, the junction kept 5 bases outside the gene matches. The CDR3 sequence is CASSSPGTSGRDTQYF. CDR3 in DNA: TGTGCCAGCAGTTCCCCGGGGACTAGCGGGAGAGATACGCAGTATTTT.

The chain joins TRBV11-3 to TRBJ1-5; perhaps TRBD1 as D (5 bases). The CDR3 loop spans 14 amino acids. Trimming took 1 base from V and 2 from J, leaving 6 bases between them. The germline CDR1 and CDR2 sequences are SGHNT and YENEEA. The CDR3 protein is CASSLGGGNQPQHF. DNA of the CDR3: TGTGCCAGCAGCTTAGGAGGGGGCAATCAGCCCCAGCATTTT. Combining the CDR3 with reference TRBV11-3 and TRBJ1-5 gives the whole variable domain EAGVVQSPRYKIIEKKQPVAFWCNPISGHNTLYWYLQNLGQGPELLIRYENEEAVDDSQLPKDRFSAERLKGVDSTLKIQPAELGDSAVYLCASSLGGGNQPQHFGDGTRLSIL.

The chain joins TRBV7-2 to TRBJ1-1; TRBD1 agrees at 8 bases. CDR3 length equals 19 residues. The junction had 14 bases not matched to a gene; V was cut back by 2 bases and J by 0 bases. CDR1 is SGHTA, CDR2 FQGNSA, per germline. CDR3 sequence reads: CASSLIGWTGRMLNTEAFF. As DNA, the CDR3 is TGTGCCAGCAGCTTAATCGGTTGGACAGGGCGTATGTTGAACACTGAAGCTTTCTTT.

The V and J genes are TRBV11-2 and TRBJ2-5; 8 positions agree with TRBD2. J gave up 3 bases and V 4 bases, and 16 bases lay outside the gene matches. Germline V CDR1 and CDR2: SGHAT, FQNNGV. The CDR3 loop spans 18 amino acids. The CDR3 is CASSSPRGGVIGKETQYF. CDR3 DNA: TGTGCCAGCAGCTCCCCTCGGGGGGGAGTTATAGGAAAAGAGACCCAGTACTTC. Full variable domain (rest looked up from reference TRBV11-2 and TRBJ2-5): EAGVAQSPRYKIIEKRQSVAFWCNPISGHATLYWYQQILGQGPKLLIQFQNNGVVDDSQLPKDRFSAERLKGVDSTLKIQPAKLEDSAVYLCASSSPRGGVIGKETQYFGPGTRLLVL.

The chain has TRBV6-1 and TRBJ2-7; the D is unclear. V lost 4 bases and J 4 bases, leaving 8 bases between the germline ends. The CDR3 is 12 residues long. CDR1 and CDR2 (germline): MNHNS, SASEGT. The CDR3 nucleotides are TGTGCCAGCAGTGGGTCAGTTTACGAGCAGTACTTC. Translation gives CASSGSVYEQYF.

The rearrangement uses TRBV6-5 and TRBJ2-7; maybe TRBD2 (6 bases). Looked up from germline, CDR1 is MNHEY and CDR2 is SVGAGI. This CDR3 contains 11 residues. Trimming stripped 6 bases from V and 7 bases from J, with 10 bases between. CDR3: CASSREREQYF. The CDR3 bases are TGTGCCAGCAGCCGGGAGCGGGAGCAGTACTTC.

Comment on this clone: Just one base apart from a much larger clone, this may be a read error. V is TRBV7-2 and J is TRBJ1-2; D unclear. Germline V gives CDR1 SGHTA, CDR2 FQGNSA. V was shortened by 2 bases and J by 4 bases, with 2 bases between the two germline ends. CDR3 length: 11 residues. The CDR3 region is CASSLTYGYTF. The DNA for the CDR3 is TGTGCCAGCAGCTTAACCTATGGCTACACCTTC.

This clone was recorded only once. The gene calls are TRBV29-1 and TRBJ2-5; TRBD2 might be the D (5 bases). Between the trimmed V and J ends, which lost 4 bases and 5 bases, there was a span of 17 bases. The CDR3 runs 14 residues. CDR1 is SQVTM, CDR2 ANQGSEA, per germline. CDR3 in amino acids: CSVGDFRRRETQYF. CDR3 bases: TGCAGCGTTGGAGACTTCCGACGGAGGGAGACCCAGTACTTC.

The chain uses TRBV20-1 and TRBJ1-2, with a possible D match to TRBD1 (5 bases). The CDR3 totals 11 residues. CDR1 and CDR2 (germline): DFQATT, SNEGSKA (reference sequence). The CDR3 loop is CSTGATYGYTF. The CDR3 DNA sequence: TGCAGCACCGGGGCCACATATGGCTACACCTTC.